Listed below are T cell receptor beta chains from one sample, sequenced in a study of blood T cell repertoires in COVID-19. The protocol was immunoSEQ multiplex PCR, while the TCRdb copy is restricted to in-frame clones and leaves out a portion. The data hold almost 200,000 clones, with less than 90% observed a single time. Sequenced material: peripheral blood. These TCRs come from a woman aged 70 to 79 with acute or convalescent COVID-19. Both conserved end residues are trimmed from each CDR3. The D gene is left open where the match is weak. Rows may omit the clone size; those that give it use once, few, many or a size class.

TRBV7-2	.	TRBJ2-2	TRBD1	ASSGQGVIGELF
TRBV6-5	.	TRBJ1-2	.	ASSPETGLGYT
TRBV7-9	.	TRBJ1-1	.	ASSYTGVEAF
TRBV11-3	.	TRBJ2-7	.	ASSLGRAYEQY
TRBV6-2/TRBV6-3	.	TRBJ1-5	TRBD1	ASSYGGQGYQPQH
TRBV18	.	TRBJ2-1	.	ASSPRLAIEGNEQF
TRBV5-6	.	TRBJ1-2	TRBD1	ASSLDPGGHYGYT
TRBV5-6	.	TRBJ1-2	.	ASSLMGRGNYGYT
TRBV6-1	.	TRBJ1-2	TRBD1	ASSEGGDSIYGYT
TRBV3-1/TRBV3-2	few	TRBJ1-4	.	ASSGPIEKLF
TRBV7-3	.	TRBJ2-2	.	ASSSGGGTGELF
TRBV4-1	.	TRBJ2-3	.	ASSQVPGRDTQY
TRBV19	.	TRBJ1-5	.	ASSPGFRGNNQPQH
TRBV28	.	TRBJ1-2	.	ASSFAGNYGYT
TRBV19	once	TRBJ1-6	.	ASSIQDNSPLH
TRBV19	.	TRBJ2-3	.	ASSPRQISTDTQY
TRBV5-6	.	TRBJ1-1	.	ASSLRRQTLMNTEAF
TRBV6-2/TRBV6-3	.	TRBJ2-7	TRBD2	ASSSSGLTELQY
TRBV6-5	.	TRBJ2-3	TRBD2	ASKRSGGTDTQY
TRBV6-6	once	TRBJ1-1	.	ASTSRGGYTEAF
TRBV5-1	.	TRBJ2-7	TRBD2	ASTRAGGYEQY
TRBV19	.	TRBJ1-3	TRBD1	ASSIGQVGNTIY
TRBV14	.	TRBJ1-2	.	ASSHLRGYGYT
TRBV10-3	few	TRBJ1-4	.	AISREPNEKLF
TRBV19	.	TRBJ2-7	TRBD2	ASSIRGGMSYEQY
TRBV19	once	TRBJ1-2	.	ASSIYGRKYYGYT